This entry lists 6 T cell receptor beta chains sequenced from one sample in a study of technical replicates of blood from a few donors. Sequencing was performed with immunoSEQ multiplex PCR; in TCRdb, only in-frame clones are kept and a portion is missing. The sample contains about 80,000 clones, roughly 94% of which appear only once. Sequencing input: T cells isolated from PBMCs. These receptor sequences come from a human donor in good health.

The chain uses TRBV7-2 and TRBJ1-3; D is unresolved. Germline V gene sequence: CDR1 SGHTA, CDR2 FQGNSA. V was trimmed by 4 bases and J by 0 bases, leaving 16 bases between them. The CDR3 totals 17 residues. The CDR3 sequence: CASSSNPGLYSGNTIYF. The CDR3 DNA sequence: TGTGCCAGCAGCTCTAACCCTGGACTTTACTCTGGAAACACCATATATTTT.

The chain uses TRBV6-5 and TRBJ2-1; perhaps TRBD2 as D (5 bases). CDR3 size: 16 residues. Germline values: CDR1 MNHEY, CDR2 SVGAGI. V was cut by 4 bases and J by 3 bases, with 16 bases left in between. CDR3 bases: TGTGCCAGCAGTTTCCACGGGAATCAGATCTACAATGAGCAGTTCTTC. Its protein product is CASSFHGNQIYNEQFF.

This clone was detected only once. This sequence joins TRBV19 and TRBJ2-7; tentatively, D is TRBD2 (5 bases). The V gene's germline CDR1 is LNHDA and CDR2 SQIVND (reference sequence). The CDR3 is 13 amino acids. Trimming cost V 5 bases and J 4 bases, with 12 bases left between them. The CDR3 DNA reads as TGTGCCAGTAGTTTCAACCGAGGGTACGAGCAGTACTTC. Its protein is CASSFNRGYEQYF. The whole variable domain, filled in from reference TRBV19 and TRBJ2-7, reads DGGITQSPKYLFRKEGQNVTLSCEQNLNHDAMYWYRQDPGQGLRLIYYSQIVNDFQKGDIAEGYSVSREKKESFPLTVTSAQKNPTAFYLCASSFNRGYEQYFGPGTRLTVT.

Details on this clone: The same CDR3 is also encoded by other DNA sequences in this sample. This chain connects TRBV14 to TRBJ1-2; the D is unclear. CDR1 is SGHDN, CDR2 FVKESK, per germline. Deletions cut 0 bases from V and 3 bases from J, with 5 bases between. The length of the CDR3 is 13 residues. This chain's CDR3 is CASSQDRDYGYTF. CDR3 nucleotides: TGTGCCAGCAGCCAAGACCGGGACTATGGCTACACCTTC.

V gene TRBV4-1 combines with J gene TRBJ2-7; TRBD1 matches at 7 bases. CDR3 length: 15 residues. V lost 4 bases to trimming and J lost 4 bases; unmatched junction nucleotides: 10. CDR1 MGHRA and CDR2 YSYEKL come from the germline V gene. Here the CDR3 DNA reads TGCGCCAGCAGCCGGTACATGAACAGGGGTTACGAGCAGTACTTC. It yields the protein CASSRYMNRGYEQYF.

The chain combines TRBV6-5 with TRBJ2-7; 10 bases are a match to TRBD2. The ends lost 5 bases at V and 6 bases at J; junction bases unmatched: 4. This CDR3 has 13 amino acids. Germline V CDR1 and CDR2: MNHEY, SVGAGI. The CDR3 nucleotides are TGTGCCAGCAGTAAGCGGGAGGGCCCCGAGCAGTACTTC. As protein: CASSKREGPEQYF.